The present TCR beta chain was sequenced within a study of T cells expressing NK-cell markers. Points from the study as a whole: The share of CD8+ T cells held by dominant NKG2C+ clonotypes was 1.0-7.0% in six donors. Researchers report these clonotypes also headed the CD3+CD56-NKG2C+ fraction in a few donors. Evidence did not settle whether expanded NKG2C+ T cell clones targeted HCMV.

The V gene's germline CDR1 is GTSNPN and CDR2 SVGIG (reference sequence). The CDR3 length is 16 residues. TCRdb re-analyzed the 5' RACE reads; it lists each CDR3 protein once, without DNA. The listing records some 600,000 distinct CDR3 sequences. About this clonotype: What it recognizes is unknown.

This receptor was identified in a young man in good health. The gene calls are TRBV30 and TRBJ2-2; the TCRdb call, TRBD1, lacks DNA for checking. Sequences were obtained from blood T cells: a sorted CD56 or NKG2C T cell subset, CD4+ or CD8+ T cells, or bulk PBMC T cells (not recorded which). The CDR3 region is CAWSVRMGVATGELFF.